The sequence of this T cell receptor beta chain was determined in a study of CD8 T cells in ankylosing spondylitis. Regarding this clonotype: Antigen: not known.

Researchers built TCR beta libraries using quantitative 5'-RACE with molecular barcodes. From the 5' RACE reads, TCRdb called clonotypes with MiXCR, one entry per CDR3 protein. Of approximately 290,000 distinct CDR3 sequences in the sample, about a fifth were seen once. General study findings and limits: The study looked at matched synovial fluid samples from ankylosing spondylitis patients. Disease-linked clones were reported to be significantly enriched there. One TCR beta motif, made up of several highly homologous variants, appeared characteristic of ankylosing spondylitis blood. Both synovial fluid and blood in reactive arthritis had previously been reported to carry some motif variants.

Germline V lookup: CDR1 SEHNR, CDR2 FQNEAQ (reference sequence). The V end was cut by 8 bases, the J end by 8 bases, with 24 bases between. The CDR3 loop spans 15 amino acids. The receptor was derived from a female donor with ankylosing spondylitis or in good health (not recorded which). V and J are TRBV7-9 and TRBJ1-2, with D unresolved. The sequencing sample was made of blood, either unsorted or a sorted T cell fraction (not recorded which). In DNA form, the CDR3 reads TGTGCCAGCGGTGTGACGGGAGCGCACCTCACGGGCTACACCTTC. Protein: CASGVTGAHLTGYTF.